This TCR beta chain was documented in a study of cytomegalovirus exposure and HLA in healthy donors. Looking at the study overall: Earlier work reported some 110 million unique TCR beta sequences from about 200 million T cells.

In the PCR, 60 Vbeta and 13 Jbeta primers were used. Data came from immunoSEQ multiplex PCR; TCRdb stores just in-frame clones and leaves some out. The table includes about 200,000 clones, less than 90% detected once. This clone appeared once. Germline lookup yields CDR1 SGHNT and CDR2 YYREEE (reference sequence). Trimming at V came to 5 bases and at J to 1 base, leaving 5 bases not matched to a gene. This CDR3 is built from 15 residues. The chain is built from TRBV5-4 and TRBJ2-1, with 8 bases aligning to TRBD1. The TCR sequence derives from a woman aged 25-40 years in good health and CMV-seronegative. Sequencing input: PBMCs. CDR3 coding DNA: TGTGCCAGCAGTTTTCGGACAGGGTCCTACAATGAGCAGTTCTTC. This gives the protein CASSFRTGSYNEQFF.